The source of this T cell receptor beta chain is a study of blood T cell repertoires in COVID-19. Germline values: CDR1 LNHNV, CDR2 YYDKDF (reference sequence). Trimming removed 7 bases from V and 2 bases from J; junction bases left unmatched: 4. The CDR3 length is 15 residues. The method was immunoSEQ multiplex PCR; TCRdb's version includes in-frame clones alone and lacks a portion of them. Here the sample spans approximately 72,000 clones, 65% to 90% being singletons. The TCR originated in a man aged 45-65 years with acute or convalescent COVID-19. The specimen was peripheral blood. The chain links TRBV15 to TRBJ1-6; 8 bases are a match to TRBD1. The CDR3 region has the DNA TGTGCCACCAACGCGGACAGGGCCTATAATTCACCCCTCCACTTT. This encodes CATNADRAYNSPLHF.